These 8 T cell receptor beta chains share one sample of origin, sequenced in a study of T cells in localized non-small cell lung cancer. TCRdb keeps only in-frame clones here, not all; method: immunoSEQ multiplex PCR. The sample consists of around 30,000 clones, roughly 90% of them appearing once. The material was peripheral blood mononuclear cells, obtained before any cancer treatment. These receptor sequences come from a woman aged 35 to 75 with stage III lung adenocarcinoma.

This rearrangement joins TRBV19 to TRBJ1-2, with unresolved D. Trimming cost V 3 bases and J 4 bases, with 15 bases left between them. Germline values: CDR1 LNHDA, CDR2 SQIVND (reference sequence). The CDR3 consists of 15 residues. For the CDR3, the DNA is TGTGCCAGTAGTATTATAATCGGACTCGGCTATGGCTACACCTTC. Amino acid sequence: CASSIIIGLGYGYTF.

The chain employs TRBV30 and TRBJ1-2; tentative D call: TRBD1 (5 bases). CDR1 GTSNPN and CDR2 SVGIG come from the germline V gene (reference sequence). Trimming shortened V by 2 bases and J by 1 base, and 8 bases separated the two germline ends. This CDR3 has 13 residues. The CDR3 is CAWSKQVNYGYTF. The CDR3 bases are TGTGCCTGGAGTAAACAGGTTAACTATGGCTACACCTTC.

This clone was recorded only once. The chain joins TRBV6-5 to TRBJ1-1; 8 bases align to TRBD1. Germline loops: CDR1 MNHEY, CDR2 SVGAGI. Germline trimming cut 4 bases from V and 3 bases from J; bases unmatched to any gene: 4. CDR3 length: 14 amino acids. The CDR3 nucleotides are TGTGCCAGCAGTTCCAGGGGGCGTCACACTGAAGCTTTCTTT. Its translation: CASSSRGRHTEAFF.

About this clone: This sample also contains other DNA sequences that code for the same CDR3. The chain's CDR3 is CASSLNGQGPYEQYF. The CDR3 region has the DNA TGTGCCAGCAGCTTAAACGGCCAGGGCCCCTACGAGCAGTACTTC. V is TRBV11-2 and J is TRBJ2-7, with D possibly matching TRBD1 (5 bases). V gave up 2 bases and J gave up 2 bases, with 13 bases separating them. CDR3 size: 15 residues. Germline values: CDR1 SGHAT, CDR2 FQNNGV.

This clone was observed a few times. V is TRBV6-5 and J is TRBJ2-1; D is unresolved. The germline V and J ends were trimmed by 7 bases and 9 bases, with 10 bases remaining between them. CDR3 size: 11 residues. Germline CDR1 reads MNHEY; CDR2 reads SVGAGI. The CDR3 reads CASTLRGEQFF. The CDR3 DNA reads TGTGCCAGCACCTTACGTGGTGAGCAGTTCTTC.

J is TRBJ2-6 and V is TRBV18; D not resolved. This CDR3 has 15 residues. Germline CDR1 reads KGHSH; CDR2 reads LQKENI. V was pared by 6 bases and J by 0 bases, with 9 bases between. The CDR3 loop reads CASSLTDSGANVLTF. The DNA of the CDR3 is TGTGCCAGCTCCCTCACAGACTCTGGGGCCAACGTCCTGACTTTC.

The chain couples TRBV29-1 to TRBJ1-5, with D perhaps TRBD1 (5 bases). Trimming took off 4 bases at V and 3 bases at J, with 10 bases between the two ends. Germline-derived CDR1 and CDR2 are SQVTM and ANQGSEA. The length of the CDR3 is 13 residues. CDR3 sequence reads: CSVGDGYNQPQHF. CDR3 coding DNA: TGCAGCGTTGGGGACGGATACAATCAGCCCCAGCATTTT.

Points on this clone: A read error may produce the germline difference seen at one junction end. CDR3 nucleotide sequence: TGTGCCGGCAGCCCATCCCGGGGACAGGGTTACAATGAGCAGTTCTTC. Protein sequence: CAGSPSRGQGYNEQFF. The V and J genes are TRBV4-2 and TRBJ2-1; 9 nucleotides match TRBD1. The CDR3 covers 16 residues. Germline V gene sequence: CDR1 LGHNA, CDR2 YNFKEQ.